This TCR beta chain was profiled in a study of CD8 T cells in Susac syndrome. The authors reverse transcribed roughly 0.5 to 1 ug RNA with random hexamers. TCRdb recomputed calls from the immunoSEQ multiplex PCR reads with MiXCR, one row per CDR3 protein. This sample yields roughly 100,000 distinct CDR3 sequences, of which approximately 93% are seen a single time; 0.41% belongs to the top ten. The CDR3 is 14 residues long. With 1 base removed from V and 1 base from J, the gap between germline ends came to 7 bases. Germline values: CDR1 LGHNA, CDR2 YSLEER. The receptor was derived from a human donor with Susac syndrome. The chain is built from TRBV4-3 and TRBJ1-1, with D tentatively TRBD1 (6 bases). Sequencing used CD8+ T cells from PBMCs. This CDR3 is CASSQGTANTEAFF. CDR3 DNA sequence: TGCGCCAGCAGCCAAGGGACAGCGAACACTGAAGCTTTCTTT.